This entry is about one T cell receptor beta chain. The antigen remains undetermined. These data belong to a study of shared clonotypes between healthy human individuals. Study-wide results and caveats: Naive subsets usually exceeded memory subsets in estimated richness. Between a handful of donors, naive CD4 clonotypes were shared at a level of roughly 5.5%.

Assay execution took place at the deep level. The repertoire was sequenced with immunoSEQ multiplex PCR; TCRdb's copy has only in-frame clones and lacks some. The table shows 2,500,000 or so clones, with under 95% occurring only once. This CDR3 is built from 15 residues. The V and J ends lost 3 bases and 8 bases, in that order; junction bases with no gene match: 11. From germline, CDR1 is MNHNS and CDR2 SASEGT. This rearrangement joins TRBV6-1 to TRBJ1-1; 8 bases map to TRBD1. The receptor's source is a man between 18 and 29 years old in good health. Some clones in this sample may be carry-over from other donors' samples. Input material: naive CD4+ T cells from PBMCs. Subset defined: CD45RA+ positively selected. This CDR3 reads CASSDGQGLDREAFF. In DNA, the CDR3 is TGTGCCAGCAGTGACGGACAGGGCTTAGACCGAGAAGCTTTCTTT.